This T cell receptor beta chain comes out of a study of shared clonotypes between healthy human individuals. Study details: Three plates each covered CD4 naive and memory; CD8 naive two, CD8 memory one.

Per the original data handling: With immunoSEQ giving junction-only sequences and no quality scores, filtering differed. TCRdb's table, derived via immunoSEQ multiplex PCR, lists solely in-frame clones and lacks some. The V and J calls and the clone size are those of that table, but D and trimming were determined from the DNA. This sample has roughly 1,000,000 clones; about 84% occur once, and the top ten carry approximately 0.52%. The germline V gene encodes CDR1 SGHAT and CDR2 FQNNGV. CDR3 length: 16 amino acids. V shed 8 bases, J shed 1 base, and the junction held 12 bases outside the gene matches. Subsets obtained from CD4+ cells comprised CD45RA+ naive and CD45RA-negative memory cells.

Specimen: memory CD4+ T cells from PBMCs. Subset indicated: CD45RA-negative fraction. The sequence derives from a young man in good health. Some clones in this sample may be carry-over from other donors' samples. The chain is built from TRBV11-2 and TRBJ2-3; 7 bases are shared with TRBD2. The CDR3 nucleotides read TGTGCCAGCCGGCCAGGGAGGGAAGCGGGCACAGATACGCAGTATTTT. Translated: CASRPGREAGTDTQYF.